A selection of T cell receptor beta chains follows, all from one sample in a study of post-analysis software for immune sequencing data. TCRdb passed the PCR reads through MiXCR, listing each CDR3 protein once. Here the sample spans hundreds of thousands of distinct CDR3 sequences, about 32% being singletons. Sequences were obtained from blood. The receptor set was obtained from a girl aged 10-17 years with multiple sclerosis. CDR3s include the opening cysteine and the closing phenylalanine or tryptophan. D genes are given only for firm matches. Clone size is shown for a subset of rows, as once, few, many or a class of expanded clone.

j_gene	abundance	v_gene	d_gene	CDR3nt	CDR3aa
TRBJ2-3	-	TRBV12-5	-	TGTGCTAGTGGTTTCGGACGGACCACAGATACGCAGTATTTT	CASGFGRTTDTQYF
TRBJ2-3	-	TRBV27	TRBD1	TGTGCCAGCAGTTTCTGGACAGGTCGAGTGGCAGATACGCAGTATTTT	CASSFWTGRVADTQYF
TRBJ2-5	once	TRBV20-1	-	TGCAGTGCTAGAGGTCATAGGGAGGGGGCCTACAATGAGCAGTACTTC	CSARGHREGAYNEQYF
TRBJ2-5	-	TRBV10-3	-	TGTGCCATCAGTGAGTCCCCTTCCCGGGGAGGAGAGACCCAGTACTTC	CAISESPSRGGETQYF
TRBJ1-2	few	TRBV7-8	-	TGTGCCAGCAGCTTTGAGACAGGAAGGCTAGAGGGCTACACCTTC	CASSFETGRLEGYTF
TRBJ1-1	-	TRBV7-2	-	TGTGCCAGCAGCTTAGTTGGGGAGGTGCACACTGAAGCTTTCTTT	CASSLVGEVHTEAFF
TRBJ2-1	-	TRBV20-1	-	TGCAGCTGGGACTCCGGCGGGCTCTCCTACAACGAGCAGTTCTTC	CSWDSGGLSYNEQFF
TRBJ1-1	once	TRBV7-9	-	TGTGCCAGCAGCTTAGCGCGGGGGCGCATTCGGATGGACACTGAAGCTTTCTTT	CASSLARGRIRMDTEAFF
TRBJ2-1	-	TRBV7-2	TRBD2	TGTGCCAGCAACTACCGACTAGCGGATGAGCAGTTCTTC	CASNYRLADEQFF
TRBJ2-5	-	TRBV20-1	-	TGCAGTGCTAGAGACGAGACAGTCTTGGAGACCCAGTACTTC	CSARDETVLETQYF
TRBJ2-1	-	TRBV20-1	TRBD2	TGCAGTGCTAGTGGGACTAGCGTCAATGAGCAGTTCTTC	CSASGTSVNEQFF
TRBJ2-7	-	TRBV28	-	TGTGCCAGCAGTGAATTTGGGGATCCAGCTCGCGGGCAGTACTTC	CASSEFGDPARGQYF
TRBJ1-1	few	TRBV29-1	TRBD1	TGCAGCGCCATAGGACAGGAGGGCACTGAAGCTTTCTTT	CSAIGQEGTEAFF
TRBJ2-5	-	TRBV7-8	-	TGTGCCAGCAGTGCGAATGGGTACCAAGAGACCCAGTACTTC	CASSANGYQETQYF
TRBJ2-5	few	TRBV6-5	TRBD1	TGTGCCAGCAGTTACCTTTTGACAGGGTACCAAGAGACCCAGTACTTC	CASSYLLTGYQETQYF
TRBJ1-5	-	TRBV18	TRBD1	TGTGCCAGCCAGGAGCGTCGACAGGGTAGGGATCAGCCCCAGCATTTT	CASQERRQGRDQPQHF
TRBJ2-1	many	TRBV7-2	-	TGTGCCAGCAGTTGGCAGCTGGCTGAGCAGTTCTTC	CASSWQLAEQFF
TRBJ1-1	-	TRBV29-1	-	TGCAGCGTTGAAGAAGGCGGGGAAGCTTTCTTT	CSVEEGGEAFF
TRBJ2-3	-	TRBV20-1	TRBD2	TGCAGTGCTAGAGGTCAGGAAGCGGGGGCCTTCAGCACAGATACGCAGTATTTT	CSARGQEAGAFSTDTQYF
TRBJ2-7	many	TRBV20-1	TRBD2	TGCAGTGCTGGGACTAGCGGGCGTATCTACGAGCAGTACTTC	CSAGTSGRIYEQYF
TRBJ1-4	few	TRBV5-1	-	TGCGCCAGCAGCTTGGAGGAGTATTCTGAAAAACTGTTTTTT	CASSLEEYSEKLFF
TRBJ2-7	-	TRBV6-6	TRBD2	TGTGCCAGCAAGACTAGCGGGAGGCCCTACGAGCAGTACTTC	CASKTSGRPYEQYF
TRBJ2-7	-	TRBV20-1	-	TGCAGTGCTACCGCCGGATTAAGAGGGGAGCAGTACTTC	CSATAGLRGEQYF
TRBJ2-1	few	TRBV5-1	-	TGCGCCAGCAGGTGGGAGCTTGGGGGAAACTACAATGAGCAGTTCTTC	CASRWELGGNYNEQFF
TRBJ1-2	-	TRBV6-2/TRBV6-3	TRBD1	TGTGCCAGCAGCCGGGACAGGGGGCGAGGGTCTTCCTATGGCTACACCTTC	CASSRDRGRGSSYGYTF
TRBJ2-1	-	TRBV7-2	-	TGTGCCAGCAGCTTGGCGGGAAGCGGTGAGCAGTTCTTC	CASSLAGSGEQFF
TRBJ1-2	-	TRBV5-6	-	TGTGCCAGCAGATCGGCGTATGGCTACACCTTC	CASRSAYGYTF
TRBJ2-1	-	TRBV27	TRBD2	TGTGCCAGCAGTTTTGTGAGGCTAGCGGTTACGCTCGTAGGTGAGCAGTTCTTC	CASSFVRLAVTLVGEQFF
TRBJ2-7	-	TRBV10-3	-	TGTGCCATCAGTCACACCGACACCTACGAGCAGTACTTC	CAISHTDTYEQYF
TRBJ2-1	many	TRBV4-3	-	TGCGCCAGCAGCCAAGCCCCTAGGAGCTCCTACAATGAGCAGTTCTTC	CASSQAPRSSYNEQFF
TRBJ1-2	few	TRBV7-9	-	TGTGCCAGCAGCCCCCGTTTACGGTGGGGTTATCGGGGCTACACCTTC	CASSPRLRWGYRGYTF
TRBJ2-7	few	TRBV3-1	TRBD2	TGTGCCAGCAGCCAAGATTCTAGCGGGGCCTACGAGCAGTACTTC	CASSQDSSGAYEQYF
TRBJ2-5	few	TRBV3-1	TRBD1	TGTGCCAGCAGCCGCGGGACAGGGGGCGCGAGGGAGACCCAGTACTTC	CASSRGTGGARETQYF
TRBJ2-1	-	TRBV5-1	TRBD2	TGCGCCAGCAGCCCCTCAGCGGGAGATTACAATGAGCAGTTCTTC	CASSPSAGDYNEQFF
TRBJ2-1	-	TRBV24-1	TRBD2	TGTGCCACCAGTGATTTTCGGGCGGGGGTTTACAATGAGCAGTTCTTC	CATSDFRAGVYNEQFF
TRBJ1-4	few	TRBV20-1	-	TGCAGTGCTAATCCGGGACATTCGCTAACCAATGAAAAACTGTTTTTT	CSANPGHSLTNEKLFF
TRBJ2-3	-	TRBV20-1	-	TGCAGTGCTCCCATGCAGGGAGGTCAGCCATCTTACACAGATACGCAGTATTTT	CSAPMQGGQPSYTDTQYF
TRBJ2-3	-	TRBV20-1	-	TGCAGTGCTAGAGGGCCCTTTGACGGTTCAGATACGCAGTATTTT	CSARGPFDGSDTQYF
TRBJ2-3	-	TRBV5-1	TRBD2	TGCGCCAGCAGCTTGGGGACTAGCGGGGGGACAGGCACAGATACGCAGTATTTT	CASSLGTSGGTGTDTQYF
TRBJ2-7	-	TRBV20-1	TRBD2	TGCAGTGCTGCGACTAGCGGAAACTACGAGCAGTACTTC	CSAATSGNYEQYF
TRBJ2-7	few	TRBV5-6	-	TGTGCCAGCAGCTTGGACGGGGGATTGAGCCCCTACGAGCAGTACTTC	CASSLDGGLSPYEQYF
TRBJ2-3	-	TRBV28	-	TGTGCCAGCAGTTCGTGGCCGGGGAGCACAGATACGCAGTATTTT	CASSSWPGSTDTQYF
TRBJ2-5	-	TRBV7-9	-	TGTGCCAGCAGCTTCCAGGACAGATTTGAAGAGACCCAGTACTTC	CASSFQDRFEETQYF
TRBJ2-3	-	TRBV5-1	-	TGCGCCAGCAGCCCATCCGGGCCCAATACGCAGTATTTT	CASSPSGPNTQYF
TRBJ2-7	few	TRBV7-9	-	TGTGCCAGCAAAATGGCCAGCTCCTACGAGCAGTACTTC	CASKMASSYEQYF
TRBJ2-7	-	TRBV20-1	-	TGCAGTTCAAGAGGGGCAGCCTACTCCTACGAGCAGTACTTC	CSSRGAAYSYEQYF
TRBJ2-1	-	TRBV29-1	TRBD1	TGCAGCGTTGCGGTCGGACAGGGGGGAATCGAGCAGTTCTTC	CSVAVGQGGIEQFF
TRBJ2-2	few	TRBV6-1	TRBD2	TGTGCCAGCAGTCCCTTGGCGGGACTAGCGGGAGGTGGCGGGGAGCTGTTTTTT	CASSPLAGLAGGGGELFF
TRBJ2-1	-	TRBV4-1	-	TGCGCCAGCAGCCCGCGTGGCGGTTATAGCTCCTACAATGAGCAGTTCTTC	CASSPRGGYSSYNEQFF
TRBJ2-5	few	TRBV5-1	TRBD2	TGCGCCAGCAGCCGGGGACTAGCGGGGACGTACCAAGAGGCCCAGTACTTC	CASSRGLAGTYQEAQYF
TRBJ2-1	-	TRBV20-1	TRBD2	TGCAGTGCTAGAGATCAACTAGCGGGCCTAAGTGAGCAGTTCTTC	CSARDQLAGLSEQFF
TRBJ1-4	-	TRBV2	-	TGTGCCAGCAGTTCCCTCCAGACCGAAAAACTGTTTTTT	CASSSLQTEKLFF
TRBJ1-2	many	TRBV12-3/TRBV12-4	-	TGTGCCAGCAGTGCGTCAGCTAGAGGCTACACCTTC	CASSASARGYTF
TRBJ1-5	-	TRBV5-6	-	TGTGCCAGCAGCTTGGGTACGGGAACCCAGCCCCAGCATTTT	CASSLGTGTQPQHF
TRBJ2-1	-	TRBV5-1	-	TGCGCCAGCAGCATGGATAGCGGATACAGTGAGCAGTTCTTC	CASSMDSGYSEQFF
TRBJ1-5	few	TRBV7-8	-	TGTGCCAGCAGCTTAGTTGAGGCCTTGGGGAGCAATCAGCCCCAGCATTTT	CASSLVEALGSNQPQHF
TRBJ2-1	few	TRBV12-3/TRBV12-4	-	TGTGCCAGCAGTTTAGAACTAGTCAATGAGCAGTTCTTC	CASSLELVNEQFF
TRBJ2-1	many	TRBV7-2	TRBD1	TGTGCCAGCAGCTTATCTCCGGGACAGGGGGCGGGTAATGAGCAGTTCTTC	CASSLSPGQGAGNEQFF
TRBJ2-5	-	TRBV29-1	-	TGCAGCGTGGTTGGGGTTCGTAGCGTGGAAATGTTGGAGACCCAGTACTTC	CSVVGVRSVEMLETQYF
TRBJ2-3	few	TRBV5-1	TRBD1	TGCGCCAGCAGCTACCCAAGACAGGGCGGCCTGGCATCAGATACGCAGTATTTT	CASSYPRQGGLASDTQYF